This T cell receptor beta chain originates from a study of cytomegalovirus exposure and HLA in healthy donors. CDR1 and CDR2 from the germline V gene are KGHSH and LQKENI. V shed 2 bases and J shed 0 bases, with 7 bases lying between them. This CDR3 is 14 amino acids long. Overall study results and limits: The records held CMV serostatus as the only immune exposure information.

Both 60 Vbeta primers and 13 Jbeta primers went into the PCR. Sequencing used immunoSEQ multiplex PCR; TCRdb keeps in-frame clones, though not all of them. The sample has 150,000 or so clones; around 83% are singletons. Of note for this clone: What it recognizes is unknown.

This sequence originates from a young man in good health and CMV-seropositive. The sample comprised PBMCs. V usage is TRBV18 and J usage is TRBJ1-1; D not resolved. CDR3 DNA: TGTGCCAGCTCACCATCCCATCTGAACACTGAAGCTTTCTTT. This translates into CASSPSHLNTEAFF. Filled out from reference TRBV18 and TRBJ1-1, the complete variable domain reads NAGVMQNPRHLVRRRGQEARLRCSPMKGHSHVYWYRQLPEEGLKFMVYLQKENIIDESGMPKERFSAEFPKEGPSILRIQQVVRGDSAAYFCASSPSHLNTEAFFGQGTRLTVV.